These T cell receptor beta chains were read from a single sample in a study of Ad26.COV2.S vaccination and SARS-CoV-2 variants. TCRdb's copy holds only in-frame clones and misses some; the assay was immunoSEQ multiplex PCR. The sample holds 180,000 or so clones; around 85% are singletons and the top ten take less than 6%. Sequenced material: peripheral blood, taken after recovery from COVID-19. These receptors all come from a human donor who had recovered from COVID-19. The conserved cysteine and the conserved F or W are not part of the CDR3 here.

>TRBV21-1
ASSKLGQRQETQY
>TRBV6-1
ASSEMLEYGGYT
>TRBV11-2
ASSSGGRATYEQY
>TRBV5-1
ASSSAGSNTEAF
>TRBV6-6
ASRTKSRDRDTQY
>TRBV5-6
ASSLVISTASQETQY
>TRBV6-6
ASSLLAGGSFQETQY
>TRBV3-1/TRBV3-2
ASSQVGQGTDTQY
>TRBV25-1
ASSGRGRFYEQY
>TRBV28
ASRSDRDYEQY
>TRBV9
ASSPPGGLAENTGELF
>TRBV7-9
ASSLAEDPYEQY
>TRBV15
ATSRVLQGWETQY
>TRBV4-2
ASSQDQDFNTQY
>TRBV27
ASSPSTGVAYEQY
>TRBV9
ASSVGTYNEQF
>TRBV11-2
ASSLVYLGQETQY
>TRBV3-1/TRBV3-2
ASSRGEVFNYGYT
>TRBV9
ASGSLTGKNNEQF
>TRBV7-9
ASSPGLYFHLH
>TRBV24-1
ATSITSASPQY
>TRBV4-1
ASSQPGQGSSRNEQF
>TRBV9
ASSVGLGEMNTEAF
>TRBV7-2
ASAFHGQPQH
>TRBV7-3
ASSLGQGNHATNEKLF
>TRBV19
ASSINSGTGGAGYT
>TRBV23-1
ASSRGTGRYGQY
>TRBV6-5
ASSHTSGLPHEQF
>TRBV28
ASSPPSGGGYNEQF
>TRBV7-2
ASSLERGSPLH
>TRBV30
AWKFRVEAF
>TRBV5-6
ASSLAGSGGNTIY
>TRBV18
ASSPGQPRSGNTIY
>TRBV3-1/TRBV3-2
ASSLISGTGYT
>TRBV4-1
ASSQELAGYNEQF
>TRBV5-1
ASTVGQQETQY
>TRBV5-1
ASSLTGFSGNTIY
>TRBV11-2
ASSLLAGATGELF
>TRBV12-3/TRBV12-4
ASTQWSGTEAF